Presented here are 19 T cell receptor beta chains from one specimen sequenced in a study of blood T cells in healthy people across ages. Through a sample-barcoded 5' primer and a J-beta primer mix, a second PCR was run for roughly 6 to 11 cycles. In TCRdb, the 5' RACE reads were re-called with MiXCR into one record per CDR3 protein. The table lists about 1.5 million distinct CDR3 sequences, about 45% of them singletons. Sequencing was performed on blood. The receptors were sampled from a woman between 18 and 29 years old in good health.

This clonotype was seen only a few times. The chain combines TRBV15 with TRBJ2-5; 11 bases line up with TRBD2. The end of the DNA aligns better with TRBJ2-7, so the J call may be wrong. Germline-derived CDR1 and CDR2 are LNHNV and YYDKDF (reference sequence). CDR3 length: 14 residues. The CDR3 DNA reads TGTGCCACCGCGGGGACTAGCGGAGGATACGAGCAGTACTTC. This encodes CATAGTSGGYEQYF.

The chain joins TRBV6-5 to TRBJ2-1, with D uncertain. Trimming pared 6 bases from V and 8 bases from J, leaving 14 bases between. Per the germline V gene, CDR1 is MNHEY and CDR2 is SVGAGI. The CDR3 is made up of 13 amino acids. DNA of the CDR3: TGTGCCAGCAGAGACGGGTCGGCCCATGAGCAGTTCTTC. This translates into CASRDGSAHEQFF.

In its sample, this clonotype was seen a few times. This clone may be a read error of a much larger clone one base away. The V call is TRBV20-1, the J call TRBJ2-7; TRBD1 aligns across 7 bases. Trimming cost V 3 bases and J 3 bases; bases outside gene matches: 2. The CDR3 has 12 residues. Germline V lookup: CDR1 DFQATT, CDR2 SNEGSKA (reference sequence). Here the CDR3 reads CSARDRNYEQYF. DNA of the CDR3: TGCAGTGCTAGGGACAGGAACTACGAGCAGTACTTC.

The V call is TRBV7-2, the J call TRBJ2-3; D assignment may be TRBD1 or TRBD2 (5 bases each). This CDR3 comprises 15 residues. Germline values: CDR1 SGHTA, CDR2 FQGNSA. Trimming pared 5 bases from V and 5 bases from J, leaving 17 bases between. CDR3 sequence (DNA): TGTGCCAGCAGCCCCTACGGGACCCATGGAGATACGCAGTATTTT. Its protein is CASSPYGTHGDTQYF.

V and J are TRBV2 and TRBJ2-1; D is undetermined. The germline V and J ends were trimmed by 6 bases and 4 bases, with 19 bases remaining between them. The CDR3 runs 16 residues. The germline V gene has CDR1 SNHLY and CDR2 FYNNEI. The CDR3 DNA follows: TGTGCCAGCAGGTTCCCTGGACGAGCTGGGTACAATGAGCAGTTCTTC. Translated, it gives CASRFPGRAGYNEQFF.

This clonotype occurred a few times. The chain employs TRBV6-1 and TRBJ2-3, with TRBD1 matching over 9 bases. Germline V lookup: CDR1 MNHNS, CDR2 SASEGT. Losses at the gene ends were 5 bases for V and 3 bases for J; bases not matched to a gene: 9. The CDR3 has 16 amino acids. CDR3 in amino acids: CASSLRDRVVTDTQYF. CDR3 coding DNA: TGTGCCAGCAGTCTCCGGGACAGGGTAGTAACAGATACGCAGTATTTT.

The CDR3 DNA sequence: TGTGCCAGCAGTTTTAGCGGGATGGATACGCAGTATTTT. Its translation: CASSFSGMDTQYF. The chain is built from TRBV6-2 or TRBV6-3 and TRBJ2-3, with 8 positions matching TRBD2. V gave up 4 bases and J gave up 6 bases; unmatched junction bases: 3. The CDR3 is 13 residues long. The germline CDR1 and CDR2 sequences are MNHEY and SVGEGT.

This chain joins TRBV29-1 and TRBJ1-2; 7 bases are shared with TRBD1. From germline, CDR1 is SQVTM and CDR2 ANQGSEA. With V trimmed by 4 bases and J by 5 bases, 10 bases remained unmatched. The length of the CDR3 is 14 residues. The chain's CDR3 is CSVGRDSGAYGYTF. As DNA, the CDR3 is TGCAGCGTTGGGAGGGACAGCGGGGCGTATGGCTACACCTTC.

This clonotype was observed a handful of times. This rearrangement joins TRBV5-1 to TRBJ2-5, with D perhaps matching TRBD1 (5 bases). Trimming pared 3 bases from V and 5 bases from J, leaving 17 bases between. The CDR3 consists of 15 residues. Germline V gene lookup returns CDR1 SGHRS and CDR2 YFSETQ. The CDR3 DNA sequence: TGCGCCAGCAGCTCCGGCACCACAGGTTTGGAGACCCAGTACTTC. It is translated as CASSSGTTGLETQYF.

This clonotype was seen a few times. The J gene is TRBJ1-5, the V gene TRBV7-2; weak D call: TRBD1 (5 bases). The CDR3 covers 16 residues. V lost 5 bases and J lost 4, with 18 bases in between. Per germline, CDR1 SGHTA and CDR2 FQGNSA. CDR3 protein: CASSPGEGLGNQPQHF. The DNA of the CDR3 is TGTGCCAGCAGCCCCGGAGAGGGGCTAGGGAATCAGCCCCAGCATTTT.

This clonotype was recorded a few times. This chain connects TRBV7-6 to TRBJ1-1; TRBD1 matches at 9 bases. Germline V gene lookup returns CDR1 SGHVS and CDR2 FNYEAQ. This CDR3 has 16 amino acids. With V trimmed by 5 bases and J by 2 bases, 9 bases remained unmatched. CDR3: CASSLTGQGGNTEAFF. CDR3 in DNA: TGTGCCAGCAGCCTAACGGGACAGGGAGGTAACACTGAAGCTTTCTTT.

The rearrangement links TRBV3-1 to TRBJ2-1; D could derive from TRBD1 or TRBD2 (5 bases each). Germline V gives CDR1 LGHDT, CDR2 YNNKEL (reference sequence). The CDR3 spans 15 residues. The V end was cut by 8 bases, the J end by 4 bases, with 18 bases between. The CDR3 region is CASGDEPREYNEQFF. The CDR3, as DNA: TGTGCCAGCGGGGACGAGCCTAGGGAATACAATGAGCAGTTCTTC.

There are a few counts of this clonotype. This chain uses TRBV2 with TRBJ1-1; D ambiguous. V dropped 1 base and J dropped 0 bases, with 6 bases sitting between them. The germline CDR1 and CDR2 sequences are SNHLY and FYNNEI. This CDR3 has 14 residues. The CDR3 nucleotides are TGTGCCAGCAGTGAAGTCCTCATGAACACTGAAGCTTTCTTT. This translates into CASSEVLMNTEAFF.

V and J are TRBV20-1 and TRBJ2-3; possibly TRBD2 for D (7 bases). The CDR3 sequence is 15 residues long. The ends were cut back, 5 bases at V and 1 base at J, with 16 bases in the middle. Germline CDR1 and CDR2: DFQATT and SNEGSKA (reference sequence). This CDR3 reads CSAGEGGRGTDTQYF. The CDR3 region has the DNA TGCAGTGCTGGGGAGGGGGGGAGAGGCACAGATACGCAGTATTTT.

The V call is TRBV7-2, the J call TRBJ2-3; 15 bases match TRBD2. The CDR3 covers 15 residues. The V gene end was trimmed by 4 bases and the J gene end by 7 bases; junction bases not matched to a gene: 3. Germline CDR1 and CDR2: SGHTA and FQGNSA. The CDR3 region is CASSSGLAGGYTQYF. The CDR3 bases are TGTGCCAGCAGCTCGGGACTAGCGGGGGGATATACGCAGTATTTT.

This clonotype came up many times. V is TRBV9 and J is TRBJ2-7; no definite D call. The V gene's germline CDR1 is SGDLS and CDR2 YYNGEE. The CDR3 consists of 12 residues. V was clipped by 0 bases and J by 4 bases, with 5 bases between them. The CDR3 DNA follows: TGTGCCAGCAGCGTAGAGGGTTACGAGCAGTACTTC. Protein product: CASSVEGYEQYF. Using reference TRBV9 and TRBJ2-7 for the parts outside the CDR3, the full variable domain is DSGVTQTPKHLITATGQRVTLRCSPRSGDLSVYWYQQSLDQGLQFLIQYYNGEERAKGNILERFSAQQFPDLHSELNLSSLELGDSALYFCASSVEGYEQYFGPGTRLTVT.

This clonotype was detected many times. This chain connects TRBV6-6 to TRBJ2-3; D not certain. V shed 4 bases and J shed 2 bases, with 10 bases lying between them. Germline V gene data show CDR1 as MNHNY and CDR2 as SVGAGI (reference sequence). This CDR3 is 14 amino acids long. The CDR3 reads CASSSPDFTDTQYF. The DNA of the CDR3 is TGTGCCAGCAGTTCCCCAGACTTCACAGATACGCAGTATTTT.

V is TRBV29-1 and J is TRBJ1-2, with D unclear. CDR1 and CDR2 from the germline V gene are SQVTM and ANQGSEA. The CDR3 contains 13 residues. V was shortened by 7 bases and J by 8 bases, with 20 bases between the two germline ends. This chain's CDR3 is CSGLKEGMGGYTF. The CDR3 nucleotides are TGCAGCGGTCTAAAAGAAGGAATGGGAGGCTACACCTTC.

The CDR3 region is CASRSGFGEEAFF. Here the CDR3 DNA reads TGTGCCAGCCGGTCAGGGTTCGGTGAGGAAGCTTTCTTT. The V and J genes are TRBV7-9 and TRBJ1-1, with TRBD1 as a possible D gene (5 bases). CDR1 SEHNR and CDR2 FQNEAQ come from the germline V gene (reference sequence). The CDR3 is made up of 13 amino acids. V was pared by 8 bases and J by 8 bases, with 18 bases between.